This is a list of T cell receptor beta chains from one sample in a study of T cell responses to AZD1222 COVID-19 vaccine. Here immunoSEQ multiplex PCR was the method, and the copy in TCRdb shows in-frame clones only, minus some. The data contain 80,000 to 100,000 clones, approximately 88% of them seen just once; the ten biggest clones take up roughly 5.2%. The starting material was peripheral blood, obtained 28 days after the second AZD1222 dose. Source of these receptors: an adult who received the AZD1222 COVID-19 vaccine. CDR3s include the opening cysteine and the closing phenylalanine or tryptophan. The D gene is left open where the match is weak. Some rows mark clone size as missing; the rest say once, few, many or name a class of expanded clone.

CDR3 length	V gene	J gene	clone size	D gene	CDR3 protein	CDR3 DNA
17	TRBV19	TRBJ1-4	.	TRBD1	CASNRGGQGVKEEKLFF	TGTGCCAGTAACAGAGGGGGACAGGGAGTTAAAGAGGAAAAACTGTTTTTT
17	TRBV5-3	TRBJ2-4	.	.	CARSQRRGWGLNHIQYF	TGTGCCAGAAGCCAGAGGCGGGGTTGGGGGTTAAATCACATTCAGTACTTC
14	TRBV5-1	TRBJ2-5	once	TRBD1	CASSPGQGGETQYF	TGCGCCAGCAGCCCGGGACAGGGCGGGGAGACCCAGTACTTC
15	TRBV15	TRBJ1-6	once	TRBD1	CATSRDRQGRSPLHF	TGTGCCACCAGCAGAGATCGACAGGGGAGATCACCCCTCCACTTT
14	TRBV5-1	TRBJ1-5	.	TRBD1	CASSPGQGAQPQHF	TGCGCCAGCAGCCCCGGACAGGGGGCCCAGCCCCAGCATTTT
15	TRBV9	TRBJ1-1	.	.	CASSSTGRMNTEAFF	TGTGCCAGCAGCAGCACGGGACGGATGAACACTGAAGCTTTCTTT
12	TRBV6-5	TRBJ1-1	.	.	CASSLQGGKAFF	TGTGCCAGCAGTCTACAGGGCGGAAAAGCTTTCTTT
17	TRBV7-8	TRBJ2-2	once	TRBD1	CASSSKWGQSNTGELFF	TGTGCCAGCAGCTCTAAATGGGGACAGTCGAACACCGGGGAGCTGTTTTTT
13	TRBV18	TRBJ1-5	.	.	CASSPGENQPQHF	TGTGCCAGCTCACCGGGAGAAAATCAGCCCCAGCATTTT
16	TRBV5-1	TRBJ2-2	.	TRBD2	CASSASREGRAGELFF	TGCGCCAGCAGCGCCTCGCGGGAGGGGCGCGCCGGGGAGCTGTTTTTT
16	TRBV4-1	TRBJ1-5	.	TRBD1	CASSQVPGQGDQPQHF	TGCGCCAGCAGCCAAGTACCGGGACAGGGCGATCAGCCCCAGCATTTT
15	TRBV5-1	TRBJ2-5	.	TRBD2	CASSLEGLGQETQYF	TGCGCCAGCAGCTTGGAGGGACTAGGTCAAGAGACCCAGTACTTC
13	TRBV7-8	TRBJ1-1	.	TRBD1	CASSDRQGFEAFF	TGTGCCAGCAGCGATCGACAGGGATTTGAAGCTTTCTTT
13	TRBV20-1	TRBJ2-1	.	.	CSASGLPGNEQFF	TGCAGTGCTAGTGGCCTCCCGGGCAATGAGCAGTTCTTC
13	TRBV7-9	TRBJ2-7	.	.	CASSLEVGFEQYF	TGTGCCAGCAGCTTAGAGGTGGGGTTTGAGCAGTACTTC
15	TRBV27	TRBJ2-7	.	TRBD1	CASSAYRGPIGEQYF	TGTGCCAGCAGTGCCTACAGGGGCCCAATTGGCGAGCAGTACTTC